A selection of T cell receptor beta chains follows, all from one sample in a study of siplizumab effects on memory and regulatory T cells. Clones were sequenced by immunoSEQ multiplex PCR, and TCRdb holds only the in-frame ones, with some missing. Among approximately 100,000 clones listed, 94% were seen once. Material: Tregs sorted from blood. Receptors were obtained from a human donor in good health. Both conserved end residues are part of each CDR3. D genes are given only for firm matches. Only some rows state a clone size, as once, few, many or a class for expanded clones.

TRBD1,-,TRBJ2-4,TRBV19,TGTGCCAGTACTGAACAGGGGGCAGCCAAAAACATTCAGTACTTC,CASTEQGAAKNIQYF
-,-,TRBJ2-1,TRBV30,TGTGCCTGGAGTATAGGGGGGTACAAGGAGCAGTTCTTC,CAWSIGGYKEQFF
-,-,TRBJ1-2,TRBV5-1,TGCGCCAGCAAGGGGGACTTTAACTATGGCTACACCTTC,CASKGDFNYGYTF
-,-,TRBJ1-5,TRBV7-9,TGTGCCAGCAGCGCACTGGGGGGAGGTCAGCCCCAGCATTTT,CASSALGGGQPQHF
-,-,TRBJ2-7,TRBV6-6,TGTGCCAGCAGTTACCAGAACGAGCAGTACTTC,CASSYQNEQYF
-,-,TRBJ1-5,TRBV10-2,TGCGCCAGCAGTGATAAGATAGGGATTAGCAATCAGCCCCAGCATTTT,CASSDKIGISNQPQHF
-,-,TRBJ2-5,TRBV9,TGTGCCAGCAGCGTAGGGGGAAGTGGAGAGACCCAGTACTTC,CASSVGGSGETQYF
-,-,TRBJ1-2,TRBV7-9,TGTGCCAGCAGCTTAGTACTATATGCTGTTAACTATGGCTACACCTTC,CASSLVLYAVNYGYTF
TRBD1,-,TRBJ1-5,TRBV19,TGTGCCAGTAGTAAGGGCAGGGGGCAGCCCCAGCATTTT,CASSKGRGQPQHF
-,-,TRBJ1-1,TRBV7-8,TGTGCCAGCACCCCTTTCTCCGGGGGAGTTAGGGGAGCTTTCTTT,CASTPFSGGVRGAFF
-,-,TRBJ2-2,TRBV7-3,TGTGCCAGCAGCTTTTCGGGCAGGTCGAACACCGGGGAGCTGTTTTTT,CASSFSGRSNTGELFF
-,-,TRBJ2-1,TRBV5-1,TGCGCCAGCAGCCCGAACAATGAGCAGTTCTTC,CASSPNNEQFF
TRBD1,-,TRBJ2-7,TRBV11-2,TGTGCCAGCAGCAAAGACAGGGTAACCTACGAGCAGTACTTC,CASSKDRVTYEQYF
TRBD2,once,TRBJ2-3,TRBV11-2,TGTGCCAGCAGCGAGCATGGAGCGGGAGGGGGAGATACGCAGTATTTT,CASSEHGAGGGDTQYF
-,once,TRBJ1-3,TRBV30,TGTGCCTGGAGTATTAAGGGTGGTGGAAACACCATATATTTT,CAWSIKGGGNTIYF
TRBD2,-,TRBJ2-7,TRBV5-1,TGCGCCAGCAGAAGACGAGCGGGAGGGCCTGTGCAGTACTTC,CASRRRAGGPVQYF
TRBD1,-,TRBJ1-5,TRBV28,TGTGCCAGCAGCCCCTCGGGACAGGGACTTCAGCCCCAGCATTTT,CASSPSGQGLQPQHF
TRBD1,-,TRBJ2-7,TRBV28,TGTGCCAGCGGGGACAGTCTCTTCTCCTACGAGCAGTACTTC,CASGDSLFSYEQYF
TRBD1,-,TRBJ1-5,TRBV5-6,TGTGCCAGCAGCTTAGGGATACAGGGGTTTAGCAATCAGCCCCAGCATTTT,CASSLGIQGFSNQPQHF
TRBD1,-,TRBJ2-5,TRBV2,TGTGCCAGCAGTGAAGAGGGACAGGGTCAACAGACCCAGTACTTC,CASSEEGQGQQTQYF
TRBD1,-,TRBJ2-7,TRBV19,TGTGCCAGTTCCCATCTCCCCGGGACAGGGGGCACAGAGCAGTACTTC,CASSHLPGTGGTEQYF
TRBD1,-,TRBJ2-7,TRBV30,TGTGCCTGGGGACAGGGAAGGGTCAGCTCCTACGAGCAGTACTTC,CAWGQGRVSSYEQYF
TRBD1,-,TRBJ1-6,TRBV7-9,TGTGCCAGCAGCTTGGGGTCGGGACAGTTTAATTCACCCCTCCACTTT,CASSLGSGQFNSPLHF
-,-,TRBJ2-3,TRBV11-3,TGTGCCAGCTCCCCGGGACTGGGCACAGATACGCAGTATTTT,CASSPGLGTDTQYF
-,-,TRBJ1-2,TRBV11-2,TGTGCCAGCAGCTTAGTTGGGATTCGATCCGACTATGGCTACACCTTC,CASSLVGIRSDYGYTF
-,-,TRBJ2-7,TRBV5-6,TGTGCCAGCAGCTTGATCGGTGGAGACCGCTACGAGCAGTACTTC,CASSLIGGDRYEQYF
-,-,TRBJ2-3,TRBV27,TGTGCCAGCAGTTTAAGAGGGAGCGTGCAGTATTTT,CASSLRGSVQYF
TRBD1,-,TRBJ1-4,TRBV5-6,TGTGCCAGCAGCATAGACAGGGAGGGAAAACTGTTTTTT,CASSIDREGKLFF
-,-,TRBJ1-1,TRBV19,TGTGCCAGTAGGGGTGTCAGGGTTAACACTGAAGCTTTCTTT,CASRGVRVNTEAFF
TRBD2,-,TRBJ2-2,TRBV10-1,TGCGCCAGCAGCATGCTAGCGGGAGGAACCGGGGAGCTGTTTTTT,CASSMLAGGTGELFF
TRBD1,-,TRBJ2-7,TRBV27,TGTGCCAGCGGGACAGGGACCTACGAGCAGTACTTC,CASGTGTYEQYF
-,-,TRBJ2-2,TRBV7-9,TGTGCCAGCAGCCTCCAACCCGAGACTAGATTCATCATGGCCGGGGAGCTGTTTTTT,CASSLQPETRFIMAGELFF
TRBD1,-,TRBJ1-1,TRBV7-8,TGTGCCAGCAGCTTAGGGAGCAGACAGGGTGGGACTGAAGCTTTCTTT,CASSLGSRQGGTEAFF
-,-,TRBJ1-3,TRBV6-1,TGTGCCAGCAGTCGGCCCTCAACCGGCGGAAACACCATATATTTT,CASSRPSTGGNTIYF
-,-,TRBJ2-3,TRBV7-7,TGTGCCAGCAGCCCTCAACGCACAGATACGCAGTATTTT,CASSPQRTDTQYF
-,-,TRBJ2-3,TRBV9,TGTGCCAGCAGCGCCCGACAGATGCGAACTAGCACAGATACGCAGTATTTT,CASSARQMRTSTDTQYF
-,-,TRBJ2-7,TRBV9,TGTGCCAGCAGCGTAGACACAGGCTACTACGAGCAGTACTTC,CASSVDTGYYEQYF
TRBD1,-,TRBJ1-1,TRBV5-4,TGTGCCAGCAGCTTTTTAGGGACAGTTAGGGGAGAAGCTTTCTTT,CASSFLGTVRGEAFF
TRBD1,-,TRBJ2-4,TRBV23-1,TGCGCCAGCAGTCTTCCCAGGGGGAAAAACATTCAGTACTTC,CASSLPRGKNIQYF